A single sample is the source of the 12 T cell receptor beta chains below, sequenced in a study of glioma-infiltrating T cells. TCR alpha and beta CDR3 regions were amplified from RNA using iRepertoire nested multiplex PCR. TCRdb recomputed calls from the multiplex PCR reads with MiXCR, one row per CDR3 protein. The sample contains around 190,000 distinct CDR3 sequences, over 30% of which appear only once. What was sequenced was glioma tissue, nonneoplastic brain tissue, or PBMCs (not recorded which). These TCRs come from a human donor with low-grade glioma or glioblastoma, undergoing nonglioma brain surgery, or in good health (not recorded which).

At least ten counts were recorded for this clonotype. CDR3 sequence (DNA): TGTGCCAGCAGCTTAGAAGCGGGAGGGCACACAGATACGCAGTATTTT. Amino acid sequence: CASSLEAGGHTDTQYF. The J gene is TRBJ2-3, the V gene TRBV7-6, with TRBD2 matching over 10 bases. The CDR3 runs 16 residues. V lost 1 base and J lost 2; bases outside the gene matches: 3. Germline CDR1 and CDR2: SGHVS and FNYEAQ.

This clonotype was picked up one time. A read error may be the cause here, since a much bigger clone is one base away. The gene calls are TRBV12-3 or TRBV12-4 and TRBJ2-7; perhaps TRBD2 as D (6 bases). CDR3 size: 13 residues. Trimming took off 5 bases at V and 6 bases at J, with 14 bases between the two ends. CDR3 sequence reads: CASSPGSLLEQYF. CDR3 DNA: TGTGCCAGCAGTCCCGGGAGTCTCCTCGAGCAGTACTTC.

In this sample, this clonotype turned up many times. The V gene is TRBV28, the J gene TRBJ1-2, with D uncertain. The V end was cut by 5 bases, the J end by 8 bases, with 12 bases between. CDR1 is MDHEN, CDR2 SYDVKM, per germline. The CDR3 length is 12 residues. CDR3 protein: CASSRTGYGYTF. For the CDR3, the DNA is TGTGCCAGCAGTCGGACGGGCTACGGCTACACCTTC.

This clonotype showed up just a few times. The V and J genes are TRBV7-9 and TRBJ2-2; D call uncertain. CDR1 and CDR2 (germline): SEHNR, FQNEAQ (reference sequence). This CDR3 contains 15 residues. V lost 3 bases and J 0 bases, leaving 8 bases between the germline ends. The CDR3 region is CASSFSSSNTGELFF. The CDR3 DNA reads TGTGCCAGCAGCTTCAGCAGTTCGAACACCGGGGAGCTGTTTTTT.

Many counts were recorded for this clonotype. The chain uses TRBV6-2 or TRBV6-3 and TRBJ2-7; TRBD2 matches 14 bases. The CDR3 totals 15 residues. Germline trimming cut 5 bases from V and 4 bases from J; bases unmatched to any gene: 4. Germline assignment: CDR1 MNHEY and CDR2 SVGEGT. CDR3 coding DNA: TGTGCCAGCAGTCTCCGACTAGCGGGAGGGTACGAGCAGTACTTC. It is translated as CASSLRLAGGYEQYF.

Concerning this clonotype itself: At one end the junction does not follow the germline gene, possibly because of a read error. The V and J genes are TRBV27 and TRBJ1-2; no firm D call. The germline V gene has CDR1 MNHEY and CDR2 SMNVEV (reference sequence). This CDR3 has 13 residues. CDR3 coding DNA: TGTGCCGGCAGTTTAATTGCGGGGAATGGCGACACCTTC. Translated, it gives CAGSLIAGNGDTF.

This clonotype was observed many times. The gene calls are TRBV28 and TRBJ1-5; unclear D gene. Trimming pared 3 bases from V and 3 bases from J, leaving 12 bases between. Germline CDR1 and CDR2: MDHEN and SYDVKM. The CDR3 is 15 residues long. CDR3 residues: CASSLEREYNQPQHF. The CDR3 DNA reads as TGTGCCAGCAGTTTGGAAAGGGAATACAATCAGCCCCAGCATTTT.

V gene TRBV29-1 combines with J gene TRBJ2-1, with 14 bases matching TRBD2. The junction had 7 bases not matched to a gene; V was cut back by 8 bases and J by 7 bases. Germline CDR1 and CDR2: SQVTM and ANQGSEA. The CDR3 consists of 14 residues. The chain's CDR3 is CSIWTSGRWNEQFF. For the CDR3, the DNA is TGCAGCATCTGGACTAGCGGGAGGTGGAATGAGCAGTTCTTC.

This clonotype has at least ten counts. The chain carries TRBV28 and TRBJ2-2, with a tentative D call TRBD2 (6 bases). This CDR3 has 15 residues. The germline V and J ends were trimmed by 7 bases and 4 bases, with 16 bases remaining between them. In germline, CDR1 is MDHEN, CDR2 SYDVKM. As DNA, the CDR3 is TGTGCCAGCACCACTGCGGGATTCATCACCGGGGAGCTGTTTTTT. Protein product: CASTTAGFITGELFF.

Regarding this clonotype: This may come from a read error, since a much larger clone is one base off. The CDR3 sequence is CASSDSGGRNEQFF. The CDR3 coding sequence is TGTGCCAGCAGTGACTCGGGAGGACGTAATGAGCAGTTCTTC. The rearrangement links TRBV2 to TRBJ2-1; TRBD2 matches 7 bases. Per germline, CDR1 SNHLY and CDR2 FYNNEI. This CDR3 region has 14 residues. The J segment lost 7 bases and the V segment lost 3 bases, leaving 6 bases of the junction unmatched.

This clonotype appeared many times. This chain links TRBV3-1 with TRBJ1-1; 8 nucleotides line up with TRBD1. This CDR3 has 15 amino acids. V shed 1 base, J shed 5 bases, and the junction held 6 bases outside the gene matches. The V gene's germline CDR1 is LGHDT and CDR2 YNNKEL (reference sequence). The CDR3 loop is CASSQADRGGTEAFF. CDR3 bases: TGTGCCAGCAGCCAAGCAGACAGGGGTGGGACTGAAGCTTTCTTT.

This clonotype was seen many times. The chain links TRBV5-1 to TRBJ2-1; 7 bases agree with TRBD2. The germline CDR1 and CDR2 sequences are SGHRS and YFSETQ. V gave up 0 bases and J gave up 0 bases; unmatched junction bases: 3. The CDR3 spans 16 residues. CDR3: CASSLEASGSYNEQFF. The CDR3, as DNA: TGCGCCAGCAGCTTGGAGGCTAGCGGCTCCTACAATGAGCAGTTCTTC.